The present TCR beta chain was sequenced within a study of blood T cell repertoires in COVID-19. Original processing methods: By means of reference gene primer amplification, nucleated cell counts were estimated. Generated by immunoSEQ multiplex PCR, the TCRdb table keeps only in-frame clones and is missing some. D and trimming come from the DNA, and the V and J calls and clone size come from that table. The sample holds 40,000 to 55,000 clones, roughly 84% seen once. The CDR3 loop spans 18 amino acids. Germline V lookup: CDR1 SEHNR, CDR2 FQNEAQ (reference sequence). V was pared by 1 base and J by 5 bases, with 23 bases between.

This TCR derives from a man aged 45-60 years with active COVID-19. Source material: peripheral blood. The chain uses TRBV7-9 and TRBJ1-1; the D is unclear. CDR3 protein: CASSLEYAGSFGRTEAFF. The DNA of the CDR3 is TGTGCCAGCAGCTTAGAGTACGCAGGCTCTTTTGGAAGAACTGAAGCTTTCTTT.